The 3 T cell receptor beta chains presented below share a single source sample, sequenced in a study of T cells in Graves' hyperthyroidism and ophthalmopathy. The TCR beta CDR3 regions underwent amplification using RNA transcripts as the source. Using the HTBI primer set, a first-round RT-PCR was run on the TCR CDR3. One entry per CDR3 protein results from TCRdb running MiXCR on the multiplex PCR reads. The repertoire holds 300,000 to 400,000 distinct CDR3 sequences, with 18% as singletons. The sample consisted of blood. The receptors were sampled from a woman in her 50s with Graves' hyperthyroidism.

In its sample, this clonotype was seen many times. The chain carries TRBV6-1 and TRBJ2-3; D unresolved. With 1 base removed from V and 7 bases from J, the gap between germline ends came to 18 bases. This CDR3 contains 16 residues. Germline V CDR1 and CDR2: MNHNS, SASEGT. The CDR3 spells CASSEVLVTAQYTQYF. In DNA, the CDR3 is TGTGCCAGCAGTGAAGTATTAGTAACAGCGCAGTATACGCAGTATTTT.

This clonotype was counted ten times or more. V usage is TRBV10-3 and J usage is TRBJ1-1; 9 bases are a match to TRBD1. V was pared by 4 bases and J by 0 bases, with 3 bases of the junction left unmatched. CDR1 and CDR2 from the germline V gene are ENHRY and SYGVKD. The length of the CDR3 is 15 residues. CDR3 amino acids: CAISGTGDLNTEAFF. The CDR3 bases are TGTGCCATCAGTGGGACAGGGGACTTGAACACTGAAGCTTTCTTT.

This clonotype was seen more than once but under ten times. The chain carries TRBV6-1 and TRBJ1-2; unclear D gene. Trimming pared 6 bases from V and 3 bases from J, leaving 17 bases between. The CDR3 contains 15 residues. CDR1 and CDR2 from the germline V gene are MNHNS and SASEGT. The CDR3 protein is CASSNFKDGDYGYTF. The CDR3 DNA is TGTGCCAGCAGCAACTTTAAAGACGGTGACTATGGCTACACCTTC.